This T cell receptor beta chain is from a study of CD4+ T cells in melanoma. Whole-study findings and limits: CD8+ T cell, macrophage and B cell function reportedly correlated with neoantigen-specific CD4+ T cells. In melanoma, neoantigen-specific CD4+ T cells reportedly differed in differentiation state.

Only in-frame clones appear in the TCRdb table, and some are missing; sequencing was by immunoSEQ multiplex PCR. Among tens of thousands of clones listed, over 70% were seen once. Of note for this clone: The antigen is unknown.

V dropped 0 bases and J dropped 2 bases, with 4 bases sitting between them. This CDR3 comprises 13 residues. Germline V CDR1 and CDR2: SEHNR, FQNEAQ (reference sequence). Sample: cells from a culture (not recorded whether cultured in vitro). The chain is built from TRBV7-9 and TRBJ1-2; D is undetermined. The sequence derives from a human donor with melanoma. CDR3 protein: CASSLAVNYGYTF. CDR3 sequence (DNA): TGTGCCAGCAGCTTAGCGGTGAACTATGGCTACACCTTC.